The 15 T cell receptor beta chains given below trace back to one sample, sequenced in a study of siplizumab effects on memory and regulatory T cells. Clones were read by immunoSEQ multiplex PCR, and TCRdb kept only the in-frame ones, dropping some. This sample carries under 130,000 clones, about 93% of them seen once, and the ten largest clones take about 0.34%. The sequenced sample was CD4+ T cells sorted from blood. The receptors come from a human donor in good health.

V is TRBV5-5 and J is TRBJ1-3; D perhaps matches TRBD1 (5 bases). Germline V gene sequence: CDR1 SGHKS, CDR2 YYEKEE (reference sequence). The CDR3 loop spans 14 amino acids. V lost 5 bases and J 2 bases, leaving 11 bases between the germline ends. CDR3: CASSPGGAGNTIYF. The CDR3 DNA reads as TGTGCCAGCAGTCCCGGGGGTGCTGGAAACACCATATATTTT.

The rearrangement joins TRBV6-6 to TRBJ2-1; weak D call: TRBD1 (6 bases). The CDR3 spans 12 residues. CDR1 MNHNY and CDR2 SVGAGI come from the germline V gene (reference sequence). The V end lost 7 bases, the J end lost 7 bases, and 11 bases lay between the germline ends. CDR3: CASKSTGNEQFF. In nucleotides, the CDR3 is TGTGCCAGCAAAAGTACAGGGAATGAGCAGTTCTTC.

The table lists this clone with a few counts. The chain has TRBV2 and TRBJ1-6; 7 bases align to TRBD1. Losses at the gene ends were 11 bases for V and 0 bases for J; bases not matched to a gene: 13. This CDR3 spans 17 amino acids. CDR1 SNHLY and CDR2 FYNNEI come from the germline V gene. Here the CDR3 DNA reads TGTGCCTGCTACAGGGGATCCTCTAGCTCCTATAATTCACCCCTCCACTTT. This codes for CACYRGSSSSYNSPLHF. Drawing the rest from reference TRBV2 and TRBJ1-6, the complete variable domain is EPEVTQTPSHQVTQMGQEVILRCVPISNHLYFYWYRQILGQKVEFLVSFYNNEISEKSEIFDDQFSVERPDGSNFTLKIRSTKLEDSAMYFCACYRGSSSSYNSPLHFGNGTRLTVT.

This clone was observed once. The rearrangement links TRBV5-1 to TRBJ1-2; D gene uncertain. Germline loops: CDR1 SGHRS, CDR2 YFSETQ. Deletions cut 0 bases from V and 10 bases from J, with 13 bases between. The length of the CDR3 is 13 residues. The CDR3 loop reads CASSLDVGAAYTF. DNA of the CDR3: TGCGCCAGCAGCTTGGATGTGGGTGCGGCCTACACCTTC.

CDR3 region: CAWSVDGDGYTF. Here the CDR3 DNA reads TGTGCCTGGAGTGTAGACGGGGATGGCTACACCTTC. The chain uses TRBV30 and TRBJ1-2; D gene uncertain. V lost 0 bases, J lost 6 bases, and 8 bases lay in between. This CDR3 spans 12 amino acids. Germline CDR1 is GTSNPN and CDR2 is SVGIG (reference sequence).

This chain joins TRBV7-3 and TRBJ2-3; 7 bases match TRBD2. CDR3 length: 15 residues. Germline V gives CDR1 SGHTA, CDR2 FQGTGA. Trimming at V came to 5 bases and at J to 7 bases, leaving 12 bases not matched to a gene. In nucleotides, the CDR3 is TGTGCCAGCAGCCCCAGACTAGCCGGCACGAATACGCAGTATTTT. It specifies CASSPRLAGTNTQYF.

The chain recombines TRBV5-1 with TRBJ2-7, with TRBD1 as a possible D gene (5 bases). Between the trimmed V and J ends, which lost 0 bases and 2 bases, there was a span of 9 bases. The CDR3 sequence is 14 residues long. Germline CDR1 is SGHRS and CDR2 is YFSETQ. CDR3 bases: TGCGCCAGCAGCTTGGAGCAGGGCCCCTACGAGCAGTACTTC. Protein sequence: CASSLEQGPYEQYF.

The chain uses TRBV10-3 and TRBJ1-2, with D unclear. CDR1 is ENHRY, CDR2 SYGVKD, per germline. Deletions cut 10 bases from V and 8 bases from J, with 14 bases between. This CDR3 region has 11 residues. The chain's CDR3 is CATRFGTGYTF. CDR3 DNA sequence: TGTGCCACGCGTTTCGGTACGGGCTACACCTTC.

The chain couples TRBV6-1 to TRBJ1-5; 9 bases map to TRBD1. V was pared by 0 bases and J by 7 bases, with 7 bases of the junction left unmatched. The CDR3 is 16 amino acids. Germline V lookup: CDR1 MNHNS, CDR2 SASEGT. The CDR3 region is CASSEATTGGRQPQHF. The CDR3 DNA reads TGTGCCAGCAGTGAAGCTACGACAGGGGGTAGGCAGCCCCAGCATTTT.

The count of this clone is one. The chain combines TRBV29-1 with TRBJ2-1; 7 positions agree with TRBD2. The CDR3 sequence is 14 residues long. Germline V lookup: CDR1 SQVTM, CDR2 ANQGSEA. Unmatched junction bases numbered 6, after V lost 7 bases and J lost 0 bases. The CDR3 DNA sequence: TGCAGCGCCAAACTAGCGACCTCCTACAATGAGCAGTTCTTC. It encodes CSAKLATSYNEQFF.

The chain carries TRBV5-1 and TRBJ1-3; TRBD1 matches at 9 bases. V was clipped by 4 bases and J by 7 bases; unmatched bases: 3. Germline values: CDR1 SGHRS, CDR2 YFSETQ. The CDR3 is made up of 13 amino acids. Here the CDR3 DNA reads TGCGCCAGCAGCATTGGACAGGGGAACACCATATATTTT. It specifies CASSIGQGNTIYF.

This chain links TRBV18 with TRBJ2-7; D perhaps matches TRBD2 (6 bases). In germline, CDR1 is KGHSH, CDR2 LQKENI. The length of the CDR3 is 15 residues. Trimming shortened V by 3 bases and J by 3 bases, and 15 bases separated the two germline ends. The CDR3 sequence: CASSPGTGGGYEQYF. The DNA of the CDR3 is TGTGCCAGCTCACCCGGGACCGGGGGAGGCTACGAGCAGTACTTC.

The V and J genes are TRBV7-8 and TRBJ1-2; D ambiguous. The CDR3 covers 15 residues. V lost 7 bases and J lost 2, with 17 bases in between. CDR1 is SGHVS, CDR2 FQNEAQ, per germline. The CDR3 sequence: CASTPPPVLNYGYTF. CDR3 coding DNA: TGTGCCAGCACCCCTCCGCCAGTCCTCAACTATGGCTACACCTTC.

The chain employs TRBV30 and TRBJ2-1, with 12 nucleotides matching TRBD2. Looked up from germline, CDR1 is GTSNPN and CDR2 is SVGIG (reference sequence). V was clipped by 3 bases and J by 0 bases; unmatched bases: 9. The CDR3 is 18 amino acids. CDR3 DNA: TGTGCCTGGAGGAGACTAGCGGGGGTGCTGAGCTCCTACAATGAGCAGTTCTTC. Its protein is CAWRRLAGVLSSYNEQFF.

This chain connects TRBV7-8 to TRBJ1-4; 8 bases agree with TRBD1. After removal of 4 bases from V and 5 bases from J, the junction contained 3 bases not matched to a gene. The CDR3 sequence is 14 residues long. From germline, CDR1 is SGHVS and CDR2 FQNEAQ. The CDR3 is CASSYDRGNEKLFF. The CDR3 nucleotides are TGTGCCAGCAGCTACGACAGGGGAAATGAAAAACTGTTTTTT.